This T cell receptor (beta chain) was obtained from a study of T cell repertoires in cytomegalovirus infection. Findings of the study overall: HLA-C-restricted CMV-specific TCR beta clonotypes were dominant in the ex vivo response.

V shed 4 bases, J shed 4 bases, and the junction held 4 bases outside the gene matches. The CDR3 length is 14 residues. Germline assignment: CDR1 SGHRS and CDR2 YFSETQ. This clonotype was seen a few times. Its antigen remains unidentified. TCRdb redid the calling of the reads with MiXCR, one entry per CDR3 protein. The sample has roughly 60,000 distinct CDR3 sequences, 33% seen once; the top ten hold 70%. The sequenced sample consisted of PBMCs, sequenced either directly or after in vitro stimulation (not recorded which). The gene calls are TRBV5-1 and TRBJ2-1; 8 bases are shared with TRBD2. The receptor comes from a human donor in good health (CMV status not recorded). Some clones in this sample may be carry-over from other donors' samples. This CDR3 is CASSKTSVYNEQFF. CDR3 DNA sequence: TGCGCCAGCAGCAAGACTAGCGTTTACAATGAGCAGTTCTTC. Complete variable domain (other parts from reference TRBV5-1 and TRBJ2-1): KAGVTQTPRYLIKTRGQQVTLSCSPISGHRSVSWYQQTPGQGLQFLFEYFSETQRNKGNFPGRFSGRQFSNSRSEMNVSTLELGDSALYLCASSKTSVYNEQFFGPGTRLTVL.